The entry that follows covers one T cell receptor beta chain sequence. Which antigen it targets is not known. Nothing much larger sits one base from this clone, and base qualities are not available. This entry comes from a study of blood T cell repertoires in COVID-19 (dated by TCRdb to the early 2020s). Background for the entire study: The collaborator samples originated in the United States, Italy and Spain and spanned the acute and convalescent phases of COVID-19. The material from the prospective study consisted of cDNA or gDNA derived from T cells, B-cell-depleted T cells, or PBMCs. Subjects who had been exposed to COVID-19, were actively infected with it, or had recovered from it provided the deeply sampled blood TCRbeta repertoires that made up the dataset. The repertoires were made available in a free public database intended to serve as a resource for research on the immune response to SARS-CoV-2. Samples came from the ongoing ImmuneRACE study (first 160 participants) plus 1,254 subjects from 6 global collaborators. A de-identified subject ID, COVID-19 status, age in years and sex were almost always included in the sample metadata. Where available, HLA class I and class II types were taken from metadata supplied by the sample provider and were not determined by assay-based typing. On the study overall, not on this receptor specifically: How much clinical and demographic metadata was included differed by source and by participant, and the metadata was provided uncurated.

The immunoSEQ Assay, a bias-controlled multiplex PCR, was used to amplify TCRbeta CDR3 regions from genomic DNA. Turning to the authors' computational methods: The number of nucleated cells in each sample was estimated from the amplification of reference gene primers within the assay. To quantify the absolute abundance of each unique TCRbeta CDR3 rearrangement, sequence reads were collapsed and filtered. For each sample, productive Simpson clonality was calculated as the square root of Simpson's diversity index across productive rearrangements. In TCRdb, the immuneACCESS table is reduced to in-frame sequences with V and J assigned. These tables do not hold every clone; where another copy was compared, an unresolved V gene accounts for under half, and the others remain unexplained. The DNA gave D and trimming, while V, J and clone size come from that table. Across this sample there are about 49,000 clones, with about 88% seen only once. The top ten clonotypes cover 5% of the sample.

Collaborating institutions collected whole blood in K2EDTA tubes following their own protocols. For TCRbeta analysis, collaborators shipped samples in one of three forms: frozen whole blood, isolated PBMCs, or DNA extracted from either of those sample types. From its cysteine to its phenylalanine, the CDR3 spans 15 amino acids. Just CDR3 DNA is preserved here, 45 bases in frame from base 1. In the germline V gene, CDR1 corresponds to SGHTA and CDR2 to FQGTGA. V is cut back by 4 bases and J by 2 bases, with 5 bases in the junction unmatched. The specimen sequenced was peripheral blood. The chain is made from TRBV7-3 and TRBJ2-1; TRBD2 lines up with 7 middle nucleotides. The clonotype was recovered from a man aged 40-49 years with active COVID-19. The CDR3 protein sequence reads: CASSSGLVPYNEQFF. The sequenced DNA is TGTGCCAGCAGCTCCGGACTAGTGCCCTACAATGAGCAGTTCTTC.